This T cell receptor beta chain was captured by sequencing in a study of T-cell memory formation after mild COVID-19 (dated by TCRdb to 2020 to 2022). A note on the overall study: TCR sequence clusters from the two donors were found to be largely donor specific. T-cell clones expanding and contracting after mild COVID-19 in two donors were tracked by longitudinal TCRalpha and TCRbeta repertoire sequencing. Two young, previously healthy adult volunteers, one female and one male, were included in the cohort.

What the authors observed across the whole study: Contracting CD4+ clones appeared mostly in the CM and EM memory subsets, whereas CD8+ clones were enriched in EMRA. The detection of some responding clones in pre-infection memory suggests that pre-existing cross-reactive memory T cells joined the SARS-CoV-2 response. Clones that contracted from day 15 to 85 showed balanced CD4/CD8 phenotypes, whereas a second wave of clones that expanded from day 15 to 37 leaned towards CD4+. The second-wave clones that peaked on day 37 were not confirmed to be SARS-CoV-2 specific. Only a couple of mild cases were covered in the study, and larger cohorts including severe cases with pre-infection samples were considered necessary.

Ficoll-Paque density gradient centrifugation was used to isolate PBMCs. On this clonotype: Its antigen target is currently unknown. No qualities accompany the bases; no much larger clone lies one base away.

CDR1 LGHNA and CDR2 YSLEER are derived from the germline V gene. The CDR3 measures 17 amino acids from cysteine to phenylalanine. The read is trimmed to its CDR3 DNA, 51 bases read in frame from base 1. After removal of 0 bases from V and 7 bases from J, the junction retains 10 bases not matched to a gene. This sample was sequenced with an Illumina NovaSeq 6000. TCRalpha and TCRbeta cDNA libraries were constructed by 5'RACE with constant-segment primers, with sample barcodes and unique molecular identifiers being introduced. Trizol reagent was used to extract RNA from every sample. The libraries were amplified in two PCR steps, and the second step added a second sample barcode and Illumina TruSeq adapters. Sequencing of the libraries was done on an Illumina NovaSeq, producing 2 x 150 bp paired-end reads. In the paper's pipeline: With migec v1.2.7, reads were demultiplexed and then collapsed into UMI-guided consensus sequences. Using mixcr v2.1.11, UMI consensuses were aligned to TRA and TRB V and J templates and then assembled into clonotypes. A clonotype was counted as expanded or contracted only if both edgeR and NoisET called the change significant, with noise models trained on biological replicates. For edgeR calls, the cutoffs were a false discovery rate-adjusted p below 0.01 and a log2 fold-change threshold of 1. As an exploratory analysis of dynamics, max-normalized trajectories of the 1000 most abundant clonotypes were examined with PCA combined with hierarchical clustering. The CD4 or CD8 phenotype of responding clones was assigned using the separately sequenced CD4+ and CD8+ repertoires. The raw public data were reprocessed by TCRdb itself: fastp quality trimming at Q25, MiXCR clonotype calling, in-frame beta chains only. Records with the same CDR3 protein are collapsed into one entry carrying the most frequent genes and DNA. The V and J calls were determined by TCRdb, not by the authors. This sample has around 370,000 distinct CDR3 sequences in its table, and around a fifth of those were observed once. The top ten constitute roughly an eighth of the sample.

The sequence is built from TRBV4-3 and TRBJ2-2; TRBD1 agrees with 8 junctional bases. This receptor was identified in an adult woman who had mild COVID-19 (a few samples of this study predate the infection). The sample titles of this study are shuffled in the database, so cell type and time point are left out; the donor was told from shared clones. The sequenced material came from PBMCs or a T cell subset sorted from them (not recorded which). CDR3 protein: CASSQDPADRAGGELFF. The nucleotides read TGCGCCAGCAGCCAAGATCCGGCGGACAGGGCGGGCGGGGAGCTGTTTTTT.